The T cell receptor (beta chain) described here comes from a study of cytomegalovirus exposure and HLA in healthy donors. PCR primers comprised 60 Vbeta and 13 Jbeta primers. Assay: immunoSEQ multiplex PCR; the TCRdb copy retains only in-frame clones and omits some. The table has 140,000 or so clones, 80% to 85% seen once; the top ten hold roughly 2.7%. The sample comprised PBMCs. This receptor was taken from a boy between 2 and 10 years old in good health and CMV-seronegative.

In nucleotides, the CDR3 is TGTGCCAGCAGCTTAGAAGGACCTAGCGGAGGAGAGACCCAGTACTTC. Residues: CASSLEGPSGGETQYF. The chain uses TRBV11-3 and TRBJ2-5; TRBD2 aligns across 7 bases. V lost 0 bases and J lost 4; bases outside the gene matches: 8. The CDR3 length is 16 residues. In germline, CDR1 is SGHNT, CDR2 YENEEA. The full variable domain, rest sourced from reference TRBV11-3 and TRBJ2-5, is EAGVVQSPRYKIIEKKQPVAFWCNPISGHNTLYWYLQNLGQGPELLIRYENEEAVDDSQLPKDRFSAERLKGVDSTLKIQPAELGDSAVYLCASSLEGPSGGETQYFGPGTRLLVL.